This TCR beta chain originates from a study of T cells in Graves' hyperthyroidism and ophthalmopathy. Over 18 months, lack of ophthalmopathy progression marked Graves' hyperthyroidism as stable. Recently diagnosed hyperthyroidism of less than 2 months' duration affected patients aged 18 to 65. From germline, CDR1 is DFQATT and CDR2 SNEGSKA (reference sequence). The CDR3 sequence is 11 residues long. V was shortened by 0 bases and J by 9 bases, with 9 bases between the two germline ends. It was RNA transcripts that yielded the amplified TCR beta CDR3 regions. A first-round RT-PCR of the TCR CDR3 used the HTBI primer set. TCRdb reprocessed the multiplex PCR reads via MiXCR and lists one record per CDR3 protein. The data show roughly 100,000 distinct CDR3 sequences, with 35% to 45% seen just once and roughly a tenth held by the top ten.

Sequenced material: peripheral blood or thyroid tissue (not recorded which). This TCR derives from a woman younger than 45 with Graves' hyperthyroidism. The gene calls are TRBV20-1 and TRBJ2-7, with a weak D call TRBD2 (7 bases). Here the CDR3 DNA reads TGCAGTGCTAGAGATAGGGGGGGGCAGTACTTC. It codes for CSARDRGGQYF.